This record covers a single T cell receptor beta chain. Its antigen has not been determined. Base qualities are missing; no much larger clone stands one base away. Genomic DNA was extracted from sorted cells for sequencing of the TCRbeta CDR3 region. The immunoSEQ Assay was used for sequencing of TCRbeta CDR3 regions. TCRdb re-hosts the immuneACCESS table, in-frame sequences only. Its copies lack some clones; in the studies checked, an unresolved V gene accounts for under half of them, and the cause for the rest is not known. For this sample there are around 90,000 clones; roughly 87% appear just once. The biggest ten clones account for 0.31% of the sample. Patients with a history of autoimmune disease or receiving systemic immunosuppression were excluded from the trial. Peripheral blood for TCR sequencing was collected from all dose cohorts at baseline, on cycle 4 day 1, and on cycle 7 day 1. The samples were drawn from a first-in-human, open-label, multicenter phase I dose-escalation trial of ivuxolimab. Adults with locally advanced or metastatic melanoma, renal cell carcinoma, hepatocellular carcinoma or head and neck squamous cell carcinoma were enrolled in the trial. Before TCR sequencing, CD4+ T cells and CD8+ T cells from peripheral blood were sorted into separate populations.

This sample is drawn from a study of OX40 agonist ivuxolimab in advanced cancers. General notes on the study: Ivuxolimab was an agonistic, fully human IgG2 monoclonal antibody directed against OX40 (CD134), a costimulatory receptor. The point of sequencing TCRbeta in the periphery was to test whether ivuxolimab changed TCR sequence diversity and drove clonal T-cell expansion. Partial responses occurred in three dose-escalation patients, of whom one had hepatocellular carcinoma and two had cutaneous melanoma. The monotherapy dose-escalation portion (N = 52 patients) of the phase I ivuxolimab trial is reported in the paper. Intravenous ivuxolimab was administered to patients every 2 weeks at six dose levels: 0.01, 0.1, 0.3, 1.5, 3 and 10 mg/kg. Among the roughly 50 dose-escalation patients, around 19 had hepatocellular carcinoma, 15 melanoma, 9 renal cell carcinoma and 9 head and neck cancer. Patients were allowed to have had prior anti-PD-1, anti-PD-L1 or anti-CTLA-4 therapy, and 30% to 40% of the dose-escalation patients had been treated with checkpoint inhibitors. In the dose-escalation cohort, around four fifths of patients were male, and the mean age was around 65 years with a range of roughly 20 to 79. Study-wide conclusions, independent of this receptor: At doses from 0.1 to 3.0 mg/kg, clonal expansion was seen in both CD4+ and CD8+ blood T cells between baseline and week 6. The antigen specificity of the peripheral T cells that underwent clonal expansion was not determined. In the 0.1-3.0 mg/kg groups, partial responders had among the lowest normalized peripheral clonal expansion, particularly in CD8+ T cells. After ivuxolimab, CD8+ T cells had more expanded clones than CD4+ T cells on average. Low levels of normalized T-cell clonal expansion were also seen in some patients who did not respond.

CDR1 and CDR2, looked up from the germline V gene (reference sequence), are LNHDA and SQIVND. The CDR3, cysteine through phenylalanine, is 16 amino acids long. Left in the record is the CDR3 DNA by itself, 48 bases read in frame from the first base. Relative to germline, V is 1 base shorter and J is 1 base shorter, with 10 bases between their ends. The sample in question was CD4+ or CD8+ T cells sorted from blood, obtained in a trial of the OX40 agonist ivuxolimab. This TCR was recovered from an adult with an advanced solid tumor such as melanoma, head and neck, liver or kidney cancer. The receptor chain draws on TRBV19 and TRBJ2-2; the best D guess is TRBD1, with 6 bases matching. CDR3 sequence: CASSIALGGNTGELFF. Read as DNA, the sequence is TGTGCCAGTAGTATAGCTTTAGGGGGGAACACCGGGGAGCTGTTTTTT.